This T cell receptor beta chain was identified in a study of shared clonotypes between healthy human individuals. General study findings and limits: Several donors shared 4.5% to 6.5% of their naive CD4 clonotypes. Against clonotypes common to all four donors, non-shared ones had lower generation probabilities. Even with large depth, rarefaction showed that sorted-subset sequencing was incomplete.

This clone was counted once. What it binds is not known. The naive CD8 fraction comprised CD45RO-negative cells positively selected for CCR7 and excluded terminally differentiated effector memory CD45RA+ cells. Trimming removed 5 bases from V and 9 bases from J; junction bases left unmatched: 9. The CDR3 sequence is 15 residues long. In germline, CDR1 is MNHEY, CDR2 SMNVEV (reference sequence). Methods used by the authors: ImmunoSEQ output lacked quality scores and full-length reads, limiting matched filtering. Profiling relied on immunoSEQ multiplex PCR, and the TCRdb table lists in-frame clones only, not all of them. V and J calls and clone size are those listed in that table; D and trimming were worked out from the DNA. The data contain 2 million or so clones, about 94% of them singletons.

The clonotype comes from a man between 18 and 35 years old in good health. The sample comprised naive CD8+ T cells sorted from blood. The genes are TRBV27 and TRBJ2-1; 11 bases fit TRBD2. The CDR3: CASSNSGGAFGEQFF. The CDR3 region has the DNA TGTGCCAGCAGTAATAGCGGGGGGGCCTTCGGTGAGCAGTTCTTC.